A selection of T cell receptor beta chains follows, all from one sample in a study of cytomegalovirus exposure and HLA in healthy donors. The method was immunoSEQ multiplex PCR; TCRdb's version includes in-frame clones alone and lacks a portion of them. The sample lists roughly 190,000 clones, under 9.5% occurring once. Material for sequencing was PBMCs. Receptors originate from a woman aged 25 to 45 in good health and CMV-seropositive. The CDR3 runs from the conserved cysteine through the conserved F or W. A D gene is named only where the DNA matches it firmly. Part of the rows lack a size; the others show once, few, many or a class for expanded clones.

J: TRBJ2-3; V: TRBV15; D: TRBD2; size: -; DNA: TGTGCCACCAGTCGGACTAGCGGGAGGGCCTTTAGCACAGATACGCAGTATTTT; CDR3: CATSRTSGRAFSTDTQYF
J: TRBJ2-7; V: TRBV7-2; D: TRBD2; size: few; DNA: TGTGCCAGCAGCCCAGAGGCTAGCGGGCCCTACGAGCAGTACTTC; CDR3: CASSPEASGPYEQYF
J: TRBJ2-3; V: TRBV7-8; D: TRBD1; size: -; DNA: TGTGCCAGCAGCCGGAGGGACAGGGGCCGGAGGGATACGCAGTATTTT; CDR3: CASSRRDRGRRDTQYF
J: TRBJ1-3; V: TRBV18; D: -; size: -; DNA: TGTGCCAGCTCACCACCGGGGGGACTCGGAAACACCATATATTTT; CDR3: CASSPPGGLGNTIYF
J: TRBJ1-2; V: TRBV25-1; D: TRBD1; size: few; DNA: TGTGCCAGCAGTGCCGGGACAGGGGGTCGAGGCTACACCTTC; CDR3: CASSAGTGGRGYTF
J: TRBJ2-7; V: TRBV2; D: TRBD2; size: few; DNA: TGTGCCAGCAGTGACGTTGGGGGACTAGCGGGAGGGATCTCCTACGAGCAGTACTTC; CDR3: CASSDVGGLAGGISYEQYF
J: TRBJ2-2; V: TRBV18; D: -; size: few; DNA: TGTGCCAGCTCACCGCCAGGGTCCGGGGAGCTGTTTTTT; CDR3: CASSPPGSGELFF
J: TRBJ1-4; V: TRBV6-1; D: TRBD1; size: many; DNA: TGTGCCAGCAGTGAAGTACCGACAGGGTCTAATGAAAAACTGTTTTTT; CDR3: CASSEVPTGSNEKLFF
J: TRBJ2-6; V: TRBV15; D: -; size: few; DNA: TGTGCCACCAGCAGAGAGGAGCCCTCTGGGGCCAACGTCCTGACTTTC; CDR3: CATSREEPSGANVLTF
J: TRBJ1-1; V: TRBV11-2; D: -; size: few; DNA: TGTGCCAGCAGCTCGCGAACTGAAGCTTTCTTT; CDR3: CASSSRTEAFF
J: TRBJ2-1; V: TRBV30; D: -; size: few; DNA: TGTGCCTGGAGTGTACTAGGGAGCAATGAGCAGTTCTTC; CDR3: CAWSVLGSNEQFF
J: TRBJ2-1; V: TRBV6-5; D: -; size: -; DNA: TGTGCTCGCTACCGACTATCCTCCTACAATGAGCAGTTCTTC; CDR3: CARYRLSSYNEQFF
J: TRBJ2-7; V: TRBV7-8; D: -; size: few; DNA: TGTGCCAGCAGCAAAAGGACAGAGGGTATAGAGTCCGAGCAGTACTTC; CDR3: CASSKRTEGIESEQYF
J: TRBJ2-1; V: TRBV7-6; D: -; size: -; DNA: TGTGCCAGCAGCCTGGGGGGGCTGCCTTCCTACAATGAGCAGTTCTTC; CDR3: CASSLGGLPSYNEQFF
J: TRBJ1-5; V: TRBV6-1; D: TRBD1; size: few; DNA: TGTGCCACCTTGACAGGGGAGAACCAGCCCCAGCATTTT; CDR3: CATLTGENQPQHF
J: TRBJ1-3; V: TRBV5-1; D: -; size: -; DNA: TGCGCCAGCAGCCGGGCTAGCTCCAAATCTGGAAACACCATATATTTT; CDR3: CASSRASSKSGNTIYF
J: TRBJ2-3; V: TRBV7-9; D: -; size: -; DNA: TGTGCCAGCAGCTTAGCCCGGAGCAGCACAGATACGCAGTATTTT; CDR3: CASSLARSSTDTQYF
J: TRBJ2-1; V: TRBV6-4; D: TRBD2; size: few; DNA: TGTGCCAGCAGTGAAGCTAGCGGCTCCTACAATGAGCAGTTCTTC; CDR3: CASSEASGSYNEQFF
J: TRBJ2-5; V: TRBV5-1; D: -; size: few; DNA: TGCGCCAGCAGCTTGGCCCGGGGATACGGAGAGACCCAGTACTTC; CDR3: CASSLARGYGETQYF
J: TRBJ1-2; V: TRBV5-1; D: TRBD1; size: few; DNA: TGCGCCAGCAGCTTGGAGGGACAGGGATTTGGCTACACCTTC; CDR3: CASSLEGQGFGYTF
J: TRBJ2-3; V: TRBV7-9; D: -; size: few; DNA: TGTGCCAGCAGCTCCGGGAACTTCAACACAGATACGCAGTATTTT; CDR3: CASSSGNFNTDTQYF
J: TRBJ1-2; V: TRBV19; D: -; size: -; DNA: TGTGCCAGTAGCGAGGGATTCAACTATGGCTACACCTTC; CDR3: CASSEGFNYGYTF
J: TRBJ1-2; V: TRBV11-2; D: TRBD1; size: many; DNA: TGTGCCAGCAGCTTAGATTACACAGGGGATAAGGATGGCTACACCTTC; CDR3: CASSLDYTGDKDGYTF
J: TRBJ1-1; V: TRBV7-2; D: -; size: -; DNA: TGTGCCAGCAGCTCGGGACTTCTTGAAGCTTTCTTT; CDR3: CASSSGLLEAFF
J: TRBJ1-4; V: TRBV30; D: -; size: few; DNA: TGTGCCTGGAGTGCCTCAGGGGAGAAACTGTTTTTT; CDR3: CAWSASGEKLFF
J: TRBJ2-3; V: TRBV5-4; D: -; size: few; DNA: TGTGCCAGCAGCTTGGGAGGCCAAGATACGCAGTATTTT; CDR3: CASSLGGQDTQYF